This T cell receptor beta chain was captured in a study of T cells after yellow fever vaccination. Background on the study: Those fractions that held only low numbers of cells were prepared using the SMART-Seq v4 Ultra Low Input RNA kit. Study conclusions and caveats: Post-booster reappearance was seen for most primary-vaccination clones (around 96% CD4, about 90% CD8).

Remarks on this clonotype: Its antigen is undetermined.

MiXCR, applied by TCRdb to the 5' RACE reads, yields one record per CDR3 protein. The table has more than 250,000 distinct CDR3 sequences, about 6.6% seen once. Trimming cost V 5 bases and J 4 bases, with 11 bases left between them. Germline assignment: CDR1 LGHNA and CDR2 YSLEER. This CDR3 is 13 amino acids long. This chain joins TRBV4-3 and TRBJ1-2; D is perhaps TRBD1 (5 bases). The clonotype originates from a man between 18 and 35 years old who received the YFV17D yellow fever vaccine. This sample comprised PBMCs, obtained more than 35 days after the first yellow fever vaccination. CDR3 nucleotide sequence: TGCGCCAGCAGCAACGGGGGGGGCTATGGCTACACCTTC. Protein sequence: CASSNGGGYGYTF.